This T cell receptor beta chain was identified in a study of neoadjuvant anti-PD-1 for oral cavity cancer. The junction had 1 base not matched to a gene; V was cut back by 3 bases and J by 3 bases. CDR1 is SGHTA, CDR2 FQGNSA, per germline. This CDR3 region has 14 residues. Time point: after neoadjuvant nivolumab, at surgical resection. Sequenced by immunoSEQ multiplex PCR; TCRdb stores in-frame clones only, minus some. The sample has 6,500 to 8,000 clones; approximately 70% are singletons. The source of this sequence is a person aged 40-85 years with oral cavity squamous cell carcinoma. The specimen was PBMCs, collected after nivolumab (anti-PD-1) treatment. J is TRBJ2-1 and V is TRBV7-2; 8 nucleotides agree with TRBD2. The CDR3 protein is CASSFAGGYNEQFF. The DNA for the CDR3 is TGTGCCAGCAGCTTCGCGGGGGGCTACAATGAGCAGTTCTTC.